This entry describes one TCR beta chain. Germline-derived CDR1 and CDR2 are SGHTA and FQGTGA. This CDR3 has 18 residues. With V trimmed by 2 bases and J by 8 bases, 15 bases remained unmatched. The data were obtained in a study of regulatory T cells in long-lasting Graves disease. The time point denotes: newly diagnosed GD, antithyroid drugs for less than 3 months. Researchers made the TCR library from RNA that was extracted from PBMCs. The authors diagnosed Graves' disease using American Thyroid Association guidelines. Assembly of TCR beta libraries relied on iRepertoire HTBI primers together with Arm-PCR of CDR3 regions. TCRdb passed the multiplex PCR reads through MiXCR, listing each CDR3 protein once. The repertoire includes over 350,000 distinct CDR3 sequences, 12% to 15% of them detected once, and approximately 19% sits in the top ten. These data were also reused for a study on T cells in Graves' hyperthyroidism and ophthalmopathy.

Source: peripheral blood mononuclear cells (PBMCs), taken at new diagnosis, from a patient treated with antithyroid drugs. The origin of this receptor is a woman between 45 and 65 years old with Graves disease. The V and J genes are TRBV7-3 and TRBJ2-1, with 10 positions matching TRBD2. CDR3 coding DNA: TGTGCCAGCAGCTTACGGACTAGCGGAAACCAAGCGTTCGATGAGCAGTTCTTC. Protein: CASSLRTSGNQAFDEQFF.